The rows below give T cell receptor beta chains drawn from one sample of a study of blood T cell repertoires in COVID-19. Profiling relied on immunoSEQ multiplex PCR, and the TCRdb table lists in-frame clones only, not all of them. This sample yields 200,000 to 250,000 clones, of which less than 85% are seen a single time; roughly 7% belongs to the top ten. What was sequenced was peripheral blood. These receptors were collected from a woman aged 70-85 years with acute or convalescent COVID-19. The CDR3 runs from the conserved cysteine through the conserved F or W. The order of the fields is CDR3 DNA, CDR3 protein, V gene, clone size, J gene, D gene. A D gene is named only where the DNA matches it firmly. Clone sizes are given selectively: once, few, many, or a class where the clone is expanded.

DNA: TGTGCCAGCAGCCTGGACAGGGGCGCCTACAATGAGCAGTTCTTC
CDR3: CASSLDRGAYNEQFF
V: TRBV5-4
size: .
J: TRBJ2-1
D: TRBD1

DNA: TGTGCCAGCTCACCAGGGGGCCGCGGGACCGGGGAGCTGTTTTTT
CDR3: CASSPGGRGTGELFF
V: TRBV18
size: few
J: TRBJ2-2
D: .

DNA: TGTGCCAGCAGTAAGACAGGAAACACTGAAGCTTTCTTT
CDR3: CASSKTGNTEAFF
V: TRBV25-1
size: once
J: TRBJ1-1
D: .

DNA: TGTGCCAGCAGTTCCGTCGGGGTTGGCTACACCTTC
CDR3: CASSSVGVGYTF
V: TRBV6-5
size: .
J: TRBJ1-2
D: .

DNA: TGTGCCACCAGTGATATGGAACAGGCGGATACGCAGTATTTT
CDR3: CATSDMEQADTQYF
V: TRBV24-1
size: once
J: TRBJ2-3
D: .

DNA: TGTGCCAGCAGTTCGATAATAGAGGGGGCCCAAGAGACCCAGTACTTC
CDR3: CASSSIIEGAQETQYF
V: TRBV6-2/TRBV6-3
size: .
J: TRBJ2-5
D: TRBD1

DNA: TGCAGCGTTGAGAACAGGGGGAACTATGGCTACACCTTC
CDR3: CSVENRGNYGYTF
V: TRBV29-1
size: .
J: TRBJ1-2
D: TRBD1

DNA: TGTGCCAGTAGTAGCCCGGAGGGCCCACTCTCCTACAATGAGCAGTTCTTC
CDR3: CASSSPEGPLSYNEQFF
V: TRBV19
size: .
J: TRBJ2-1
D: .

DNA: TGTGCCAGCTCACCCCCAGGGGTAAACATTCAGTACTTC
CDR3: CASSPPGVNIQYF
V: TRBV18
size: many
J: TRBJ2-4
D: .

DNA: TGTGCCAGCTCGCCGCTGGGCGGAGGGAACACTGAAGCTTTCTTT
CDR3: CASSPLGGGNTEAFF
V: TRBV18
size: .
J: TRBJ1-1
D: .

DNA: TGTGCCTGGGATGCGAGGGGGCCAGGCTATGGCTACACCTTC
CDR3: CAWDARGPGYGYTF
V: TRBV30
size: .
J: TRBJ1-2
D: TRBD1

DNA: TGTGCCAGCACGCGAGGGACTGGTTACGAGCAGTACTTC
CDR3: CASTRGTGYEQYF
V: TRBV4-2
size: .
J: TRBJ2-7
D: .

DNA: TGTGCCAGTAGTATACGAGGGAATGGATCACCCCTCCACTTT
CDR3: CASSIRGNGSPLHF
V: TRBV19
size: once
J: TRBJ1-6
D: .

DNA: TGTGCCAGCAGTTATCAATTGAGGGGGCACACTGAAGCTTTCTTT
CDR3: CASSYQLRGHTEAFF
V: TRBV6-5
size: .
J: TRBJ1-1
D: TRBD1

DNA: TGTGCCAGCAGCCACCCCGGATCCACTAGGACGACCCAGTACTTC
CDR3: CASSHPGSTRTTQYF
V: TRBV7-2
size: .
J: TRBJ2-5
D: .

DNA: TGTGCCACCAGTGAAGGGACAGGGAGAGAGACCCAGTACTTC
CDR3: CATSEGTGRETQYF
V: TRBV24-1
size: .
J: TRBJ2-5
D: TRBD1

DNA: TGTGCCAGTAGTAGGGGGGGCCACACAGATACGCAGTATTTT
CDR3: CASSRGGHTDTQYF
V: TRBV19
size: few
J: TRBJ2-3
D: .

DNA: TGTGCCAGCAGCATCTACACAGGGGGCACTGGAAACACCATATATTTT
CDR3: CASSIYTGGTGNTIYF
V: TRBV5-8
size: few
J: TRBJ1-3
D: TRBD1

DNA: TGTGCCAGCACCGGCGGGGTTAACACCGGGGAGCTGTTTTTT
CDR3: CASTGGVNTGELFF
V: TRBV6-5
size: .
J: TRBJ2-2
D: .

DNA: TGTGCCAGCAGTTTATCTCGGGGCACCGGGGAGCTGTTTTTT
CDR3: CASSLSRGTGELFF
V: TRBV27
size: .
J: TRBJ2-2
D: .

DNA: TGCAGCGTTGTGCGGGGAAGAACGGAGACCCAGTACTTC
CDR3: CSVVRGRTETQYF
V: TRBV29-1
size: few
J: TRBJ2-5
D: .

DNA: TGTGCCACCCTAGCGGGGGCGGACACCGGGGAGCTGTTTTTT
CDR3: CATLAGADTGELFF
V: TRBV10-3
size: .
J: TRBJ2-2
D: TRBD2

DNA: TGCGCCAGCAGCTCCTCGGAGGATTCACCCCTCCACTTT
CDR3: CASSSSEDSPLHF
V: TRBV5-1
size: .
J: TRBJ1-6
D: .

DNA: TGCGCCAGCACTTACAGGGCCTCCTTCTCTGGAAACACCATATATTTT
CDR3: CASTYRASFSGNTIYF
V: TRBV4-1
size: many
J: TRBJ1-3
D: .